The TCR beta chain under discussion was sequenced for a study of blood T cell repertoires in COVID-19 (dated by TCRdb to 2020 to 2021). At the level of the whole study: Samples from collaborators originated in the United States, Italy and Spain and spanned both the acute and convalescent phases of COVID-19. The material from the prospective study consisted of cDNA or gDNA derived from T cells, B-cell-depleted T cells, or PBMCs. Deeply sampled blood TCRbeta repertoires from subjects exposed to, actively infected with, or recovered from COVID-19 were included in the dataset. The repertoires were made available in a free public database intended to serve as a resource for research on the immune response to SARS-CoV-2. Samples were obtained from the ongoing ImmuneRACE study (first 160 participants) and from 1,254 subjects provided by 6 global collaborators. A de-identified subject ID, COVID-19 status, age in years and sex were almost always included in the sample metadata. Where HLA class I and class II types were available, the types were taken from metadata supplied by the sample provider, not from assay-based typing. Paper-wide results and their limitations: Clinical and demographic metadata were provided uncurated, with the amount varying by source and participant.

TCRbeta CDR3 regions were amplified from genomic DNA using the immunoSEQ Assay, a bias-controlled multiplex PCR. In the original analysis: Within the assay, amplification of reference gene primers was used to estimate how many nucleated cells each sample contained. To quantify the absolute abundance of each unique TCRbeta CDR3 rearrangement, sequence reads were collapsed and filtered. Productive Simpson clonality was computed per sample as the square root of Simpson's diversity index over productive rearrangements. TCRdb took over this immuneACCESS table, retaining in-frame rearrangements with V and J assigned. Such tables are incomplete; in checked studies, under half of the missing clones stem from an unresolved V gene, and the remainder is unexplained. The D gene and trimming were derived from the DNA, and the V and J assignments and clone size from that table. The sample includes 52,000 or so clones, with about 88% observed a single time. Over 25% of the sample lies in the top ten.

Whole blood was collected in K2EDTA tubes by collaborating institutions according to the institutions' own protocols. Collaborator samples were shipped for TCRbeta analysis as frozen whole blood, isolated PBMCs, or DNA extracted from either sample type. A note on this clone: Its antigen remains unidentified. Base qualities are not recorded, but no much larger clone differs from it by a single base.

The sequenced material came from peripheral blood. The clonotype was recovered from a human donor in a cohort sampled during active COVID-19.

The CDR3 sequence is CASTDNTGNYGYTF. The DNA is as follows: TGTGCCAGCACCGATAACACAGGGAACTATGGCTACACCTTC. The V and J genes are TRBV6-6 and TRBJ1-2; possibly the D gene is TRBD1, per 6 matching bases. V is pared back by 7 bases and J by 2 bases, with 14 bases lying between the germline termini. As encoded in the germline V gene (reference sequence), CDR1 is MNHNY while CDR2 is SVGAGI. Counted from cysteine to phenylalanine, this CDR3 has 14 amino acids. The CDR3 DNA has 42 bases and is translated from base 1.